One T cell receptor (beta chain) is described in this entry. Antigen: not known. This specimen belongs to a study of neoadjuvant nivolumab and ipilimumab in lung cancer. CDR3 length: 10 residues. V was trimmed by 8 bases and J by 5 bases, leaving 7 bases between them. Germline V gives CDR1 MNHEY, CDR2 SVGAGI. Sequencing was performed with immunoSEQ multiplex PCR; in TCRdb, only in-frame clones are kept and a portion is missing. The repertoire holds some 28,000 clones, 83% seen once, with 5.1% in the top ten. Findings and caveats of the study: Higher pretherapy blood TCR richness went with higher resected-tumor richness.

This chain uses TRBV6-5 with TRBJ2-7, with no clear D. Sequences were derived from tumor tissue, sampled after neoadjuvant nivolumab, alone or with ipilimumab, at or shortly before surgery. This receptor was identified in an adult with non-small cell lung cancer. The CDR3: CASRVDEQYF. Here the CDR3 DNA reads TGTGCCAGCCGGGTGGACGAGCAGTACTTC.